Shown below are 3 T cell receptor beta chains from a single sample sequenced in a study of T cell responses to AZD1222 COVID-19 vaccine. Assay used: immunoSEQ multiplex PCR; TCRdb lists only in-frame clones, some missing. This sample has tens of thousands of clones, with approximately 91% found just once. The sequencing used peripheral blood, collected on day 0 of AZD1222 vaccination. The receptors derive from an adult in good health.

This clone appeared a single time. The chain has TRBV18 and TRBJ2-2; tentatively, D is TRBD1 (5 bases). Trimming stripped 3 bases from V and 1 base from J, with 9 bases between. Germline-derived CDR1 and CDR2 are KGHSH and LQKENI. This CDR3 has 15 residues. CDR3 protein: CASSPNGQNTGELFF. The CDR3 DNA reads as TGTGCCAGCTCACCGAACGGACAGAACACCGGGGAGCTGTTTTTT.

CDR3 protein: CASRRTSVETQYF. The CDR3 DNA follows: TGTGCCAGTAGAAGGACTAGCGTAGAGACCCAGTACTTC. The rearrangement links TRBV19 to TRBJ2-5; 9 nucleotides agree with TRBD2. V shed 6 bases, J shed 4 bases, and the junction held 3 bases outside the gene matches. This CDR3 has 13 amino acids. Germline V gives CDR1 LNHDA, CDR2 SQIVND (reference sequence).

This rearrangement joins TRBV7-2 to TRBJ2-4; 8 bases match TRBD1. The CDR3 is made up of 19 amino acids. In germline, CDR1 is SGHTA, CDR2 FQGNSA. V lost 3 bases to trimming and J lost 0 bases; unmatched junction nucleotides: 13. The CDR3 bases are TGTGCCAGCAGCTTTTACTCTTCTAGGACAGGGCAAGCCAAAAACATTCAGTACTTC. As protein: CASSFYSSRTGQAKNIQYF.